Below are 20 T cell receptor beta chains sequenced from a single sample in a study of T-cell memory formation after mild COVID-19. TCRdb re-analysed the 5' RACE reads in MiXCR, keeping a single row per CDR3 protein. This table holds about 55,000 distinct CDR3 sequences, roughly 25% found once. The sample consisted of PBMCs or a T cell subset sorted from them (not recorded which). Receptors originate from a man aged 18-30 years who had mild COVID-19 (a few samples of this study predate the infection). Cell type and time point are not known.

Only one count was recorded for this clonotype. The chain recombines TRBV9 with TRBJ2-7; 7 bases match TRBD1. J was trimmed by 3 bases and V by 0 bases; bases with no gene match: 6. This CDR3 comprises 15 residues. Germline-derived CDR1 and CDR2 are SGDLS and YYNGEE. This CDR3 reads CASSVEGQSNYEQYF. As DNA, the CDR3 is TGTGCCAGCAGCGTAGAGGGACAGTCGAACTACGAGCAGTACTTC.

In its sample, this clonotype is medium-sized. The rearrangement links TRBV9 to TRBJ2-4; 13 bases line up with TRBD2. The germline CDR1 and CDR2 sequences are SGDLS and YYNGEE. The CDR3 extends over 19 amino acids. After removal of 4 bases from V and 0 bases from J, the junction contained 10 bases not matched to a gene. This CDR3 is CASSPTSGGSLVAKNIQYF. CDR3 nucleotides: TGTGCCAGCAGCCCGACTAGCGGGGGGTCCCTCGTAGCCAAAAACATTCAGTACTTC.

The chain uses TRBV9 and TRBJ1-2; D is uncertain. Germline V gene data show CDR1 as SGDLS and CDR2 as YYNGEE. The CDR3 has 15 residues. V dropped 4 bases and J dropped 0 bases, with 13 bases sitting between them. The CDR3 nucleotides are TGTGCCAGCAGCCCCCCGGGTCCGACTAACTATGGCTACACCTTC. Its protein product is CASSPPGPTNYGYTF.

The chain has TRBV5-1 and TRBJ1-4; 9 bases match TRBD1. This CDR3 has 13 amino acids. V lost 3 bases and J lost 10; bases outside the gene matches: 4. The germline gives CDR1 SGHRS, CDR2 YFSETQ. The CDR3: CASSYGTGRKLFF. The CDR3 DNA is TGCGCCAGCAGCTACGGGACAGGGCGAAAACTGTTTTTT.

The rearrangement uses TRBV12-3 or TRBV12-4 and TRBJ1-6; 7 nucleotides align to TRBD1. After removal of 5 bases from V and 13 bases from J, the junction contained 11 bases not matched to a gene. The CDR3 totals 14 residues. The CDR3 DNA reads TGTGCCAGCAGTCCCCCACAGGGGAATTGGCCCCTCCACTTT. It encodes CASSPPQGNWPLHF.

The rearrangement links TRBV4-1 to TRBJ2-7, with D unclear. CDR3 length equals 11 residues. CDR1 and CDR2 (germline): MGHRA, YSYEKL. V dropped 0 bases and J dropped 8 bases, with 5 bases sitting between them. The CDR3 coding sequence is TGCGCCAGCAGCCAAGACAGAAAGCAGTACTTC. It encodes CASSQDRKQYF.

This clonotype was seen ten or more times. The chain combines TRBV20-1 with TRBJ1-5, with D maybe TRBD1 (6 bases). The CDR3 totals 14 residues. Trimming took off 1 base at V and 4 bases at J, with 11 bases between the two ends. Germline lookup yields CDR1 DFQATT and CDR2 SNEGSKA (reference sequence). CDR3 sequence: CSARALQGNQPQHF. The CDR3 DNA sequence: TGCAGTGCTAGAGCCCTCCAGGGGAATCAGCCCCAGCATTTT.

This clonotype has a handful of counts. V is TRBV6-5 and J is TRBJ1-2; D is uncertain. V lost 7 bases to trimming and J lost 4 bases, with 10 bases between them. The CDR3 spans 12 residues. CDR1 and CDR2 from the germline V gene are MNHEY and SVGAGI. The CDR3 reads CASTQFTYGYTF. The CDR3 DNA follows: TGTGCCAGCACCCAATTTACCTATGGCTACACCTTC.

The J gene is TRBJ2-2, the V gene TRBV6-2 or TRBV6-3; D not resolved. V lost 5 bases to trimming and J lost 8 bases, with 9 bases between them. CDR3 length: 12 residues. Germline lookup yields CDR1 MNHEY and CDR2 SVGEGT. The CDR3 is CASSTPWGELFF. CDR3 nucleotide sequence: TGTGCCAGCAGTACCCCGTGGGGGGAGCTGTTTTTT.

The chain's CDR3 is CASSWTRSSYNEQFF. The CDR3 DNA follows: TGTGCCAGCAGCTGGACCCGGAGCTCCTACAATGAGCAGTTCTTC. This sequence joins TRBV5-5 and TRBJ2-1; D not resolved. The germline V gene encodes CDR1 SGHKS and CDR2 YYEKEE (reference sequence). Trimming stripped 3 bases from V and 0 bases from J, with 10 bases between. The CDR3 sequence is 15 residues long.

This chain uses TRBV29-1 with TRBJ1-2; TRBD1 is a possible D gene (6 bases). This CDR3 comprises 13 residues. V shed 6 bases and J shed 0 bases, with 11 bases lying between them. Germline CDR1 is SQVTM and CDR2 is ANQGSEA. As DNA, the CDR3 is TGCAGCGTGGGCAGGGGAACTAACTATGGCTACACCTTC. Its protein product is CSVGRGTNYGYTF.

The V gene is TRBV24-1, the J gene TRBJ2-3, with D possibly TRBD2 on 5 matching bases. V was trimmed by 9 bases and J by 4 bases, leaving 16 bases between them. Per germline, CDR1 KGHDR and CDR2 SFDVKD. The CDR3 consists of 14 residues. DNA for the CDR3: TGTGCCACCCCACCCGGGGTTGGCGCAGATACGCAGTATTTT. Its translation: CATPPGVGADTQYF.

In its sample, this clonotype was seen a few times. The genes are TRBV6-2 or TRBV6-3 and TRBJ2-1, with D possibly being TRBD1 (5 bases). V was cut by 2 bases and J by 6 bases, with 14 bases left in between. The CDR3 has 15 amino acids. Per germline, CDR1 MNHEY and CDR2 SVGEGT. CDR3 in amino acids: CASSYTQGLRNEQFF. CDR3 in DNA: TGTGCCAGCAGTTACACCCAGGGTCTGCGCAATGAGCAGTTCTTC.

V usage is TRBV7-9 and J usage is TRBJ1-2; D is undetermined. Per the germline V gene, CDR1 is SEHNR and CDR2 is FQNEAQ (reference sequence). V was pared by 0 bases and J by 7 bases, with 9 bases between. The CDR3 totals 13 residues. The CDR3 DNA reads TGTGCCAGCAGCTTAGCGGACTTCTCTGGCTACACCTTC. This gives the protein CASSLADFSGYTF.

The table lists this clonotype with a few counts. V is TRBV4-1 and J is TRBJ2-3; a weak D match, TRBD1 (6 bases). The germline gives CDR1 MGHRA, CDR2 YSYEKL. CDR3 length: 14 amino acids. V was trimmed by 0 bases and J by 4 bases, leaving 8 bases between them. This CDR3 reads CASSQDWGPDTQYF. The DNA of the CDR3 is TGCGCCAGCAGCCAAGATTGGGGGCCAGATACGCAGTATTTT.

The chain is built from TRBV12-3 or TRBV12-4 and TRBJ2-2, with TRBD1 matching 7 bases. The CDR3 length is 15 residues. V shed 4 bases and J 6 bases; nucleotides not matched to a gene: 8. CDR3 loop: CASSSDRVLPGELFF. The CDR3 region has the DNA TGTGCCAGCAGTTCCGACAGGGTCCTACCCGGGGAGCTGTTTTTT.

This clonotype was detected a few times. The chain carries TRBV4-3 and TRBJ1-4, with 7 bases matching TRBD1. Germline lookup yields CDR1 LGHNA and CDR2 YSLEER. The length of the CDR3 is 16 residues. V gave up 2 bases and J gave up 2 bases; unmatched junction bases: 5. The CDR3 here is CASSQPPGQTNEKLFF. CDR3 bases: TGCGCCAGCAGCCAACCTCCGGGACAGACTAATGAAAAACTGTTTTTT.

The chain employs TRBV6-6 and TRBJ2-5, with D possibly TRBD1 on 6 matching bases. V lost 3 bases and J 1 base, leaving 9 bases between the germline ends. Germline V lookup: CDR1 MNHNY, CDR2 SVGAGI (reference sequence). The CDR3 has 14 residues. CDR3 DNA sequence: TGTGCCAGCAGTTATCCGGACAGCCAAGAGACCCAGTACTTC. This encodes CASSYPDSQETQYF.

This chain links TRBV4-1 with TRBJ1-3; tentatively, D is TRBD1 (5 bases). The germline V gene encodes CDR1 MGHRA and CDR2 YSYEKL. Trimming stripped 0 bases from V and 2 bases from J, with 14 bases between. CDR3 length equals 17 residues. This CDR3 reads CASSQEGAGSTGNTIYF. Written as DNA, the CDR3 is TGCGCCAGCAGCCAAGAAGGGGCAGGCTCCACTGGAAACACCATATATTTT.

The DNA of the CDR3 is TGTGCCAGCAGCCAAGATTTCGAGCGGGGGGCTTTTCCGGTGAACACAGATACGCAGTATTTT. It is translated as CASSQDFERGAFPVNTDTQYF. The V call is TRBV4-2, the J call TRBJ2-3; TRBD2 agrees at 9 bases. The trim removed 0 bases at V and 2 bases at J, leaving 18 bases unmatched. Germline CDR1 and CDR2: LGHNA and YNFKEQ. CDR3 size: 21 residues.